This is a list of T cell receptor beta chains from one sample in a study of cytomegalovirus exposure and HLA in healthy donors. Generated by immunoSEQ multiplex PCR, the TCRdb table keeps only in-frame clones and is missing some. The sample has approximately 200,000 clones, about four fifths seen once. Sequenced input: PBMCs. The receptors shown here come from a man aged 25 to 45 in good health and CMV-seropositive. CDR3s include the opening cysteine and the closing phenylalanine or tryptophan. The D gene is left open where the match is weak. The listing skips clone size in some rows; elsewhere it reads once, few, many or a size class.

>NA|NA|TRBV6-5|TRBJ1-2
CASVPAGVLFYGYTF
TGTGCCAGCGTACCAGCAGGCGTACTCTTCTATGGCTACACCTTC
>NA|NA|TRBV2|TRBJ2-5
CASSDTPTGPSGETQYF
TGTGCCAGCAGTGATACTCCGACAGGCCCCTCTGGGGAGACCCAGTACTTC
>NA|NA|TRBV27|TRBJ2-7
CASRAGYEQYF
TGTGCCAGCAGGGCGGGATACGAGCAGTACTTC
>NA|NA|TRBV7-3|TRBJ2-7
CASSFGREYEQYF
TGTGCCAGCAGCTTCGGACGGGAGTACGAGCAGTACTTC
>NA|TRBD1|TRBV7-2|TRBJ1-2
CASSSRGQGSYGYTF
TGTGCCAGCAGCTCCCGGGGACAGGGGAGCTATGGCTACACCTTC
>NA|TRBD2|TRBV5-4|TRBJ2-2
CASSLAGGLAPGELFF
TGTGCCAGCAGCTTGGCCGGAGGACTAGCGCCCGGGGAGCTGTTTTTT
>NA|NA|TRBV7-9|TRBJ1-5
CASSLAGRGSNQPQHF
TGTGCCAGCAGCTTAGCAGGCAGGGGATCCAATCAGCCCCAGCATTTT
>NA|TRBD2|TRBV7-9|TRBJ2-1
CASSLGTKRGPYNEQFF
TGTGCCAGCAGCTTGGGGACTAAGCGGGGGCCCTACAATGAGCAGTTCTTC
>once|NA|TRBV5-8|TRBJ1-1
CASSSGLLNTEAFF
TGTGCCAGCAGCTCGGGACTCTTGAACACTGAAGCTTTCTTT
>NA|TRBD1|TRBV7-2|TRBJ2-7
CASSLVPGTGLYEQYF
TGTGCCAGCAGCTTAGTTCCCGGGACAGGTCTCTACGAGCAGTACTTC
>NA|TRBD1|TRBV7-9|TRBJ1-1
CASSFQGGMSEAFF
TGTGCCAGCAGCTTCCAGGGGGGCATGTCTGAAGCTTTCTTT
>NA|TRBD1|TRBV30|TRBJ1-5
CAWRSRDREGQPQHF
TGTGCCTGGAGGAGCCGGGACAGGGAGGGACAGCCCCAGCATTTT
>NA|NA|TRBV5-6|TRBJ2-7
CASSVQTYEQYF
TGTGCCAGCAGCGTACAGACCTACGAGCAGTACTTC
>once|TRBD2|TRBV7-2|TRBJ2-7
CASTPVASGAYEQYF
TGTGCCAGCACCCCGGTGGCTAGCGGTGCCTACGAGCAGTACTTC
>NA|NA|TRBV6-5|TRBJ2-7
CASRSRRADAYEQYF
TGTGCCAGCAGATCGAGGCGGGCTGATGCCTACGAGCAGTACTTC
>NA|NA|TRBV19|TRBJ2-5
CASSSSFGVGETQYF
TGTGCCAGTAGTAGCAGTTTCGGGGTCGGGGAGACCCAGTACTTC
>NA|NA|TRBV30|TRBJ2-7
CAWSGASYEQYF
TGTGCCTGGAGTGGGGCCTCCTACGAGCAGTACTTC
>few|NA|TRBV30|TRBJ2-2
CAWSVQVRGELFF
TGTGCCTGGAGTGTACAAGTTCGCGGGGAGCTGTTTTTT
>NA|TRBD1|TRBV5-1|TRBJ2-6
CASSLYDRAGANVLTF
TGCGCCAGCAGCTTGTACGACAGGGCTGGGGCCAACGTCCTGACTTTC
>NA|TRBD2|TRBV11-2|TRBJ2-5
CASSPQGLAGQETQYF
TGTGCCAGCAGCCCCCAGGGACTAGCGGGGCAAGAGACCCAGTACTTC
>NA|TRBD2|TRBV5-4|TRBJ2-5
CASRGRGEVETQYF
TGTGCCAGCAGGGGCCGGGGGGAGGTAGAGACCCAGTACTTC
>few|NA|TRBV4-3|TRBJ1-2
CASSQASYQANGYTF
TGCGCCAGCAGCCAAGCTTCATACCAGGCGAATGGCTACACCTTC